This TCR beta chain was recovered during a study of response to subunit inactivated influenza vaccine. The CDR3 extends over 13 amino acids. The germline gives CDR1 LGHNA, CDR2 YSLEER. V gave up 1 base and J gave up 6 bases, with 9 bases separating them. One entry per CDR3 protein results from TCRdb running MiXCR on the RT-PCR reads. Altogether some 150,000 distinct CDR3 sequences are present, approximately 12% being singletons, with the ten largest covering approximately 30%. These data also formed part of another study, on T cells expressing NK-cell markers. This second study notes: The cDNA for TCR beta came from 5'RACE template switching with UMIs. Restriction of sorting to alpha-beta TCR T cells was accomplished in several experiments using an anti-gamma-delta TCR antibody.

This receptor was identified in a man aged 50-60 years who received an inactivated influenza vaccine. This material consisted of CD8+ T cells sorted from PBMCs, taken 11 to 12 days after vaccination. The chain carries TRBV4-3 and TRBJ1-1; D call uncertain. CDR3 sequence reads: CASSQAPSAEAFF. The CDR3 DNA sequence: TGCGCCAGCAGCCAAGCCCCGTCCGCTGAAGCTTTCTTT.